This T cell receptor beta chain emerged from a study of T cell responses to AZD1222 COVID-19 vaccine. Study outcomes and limitations: Among the donors, most were white British and more were female, and clonal diversity was possibly underestimated. Distributed over spike, vaccine-associated CD4 TCRs predominated at 160-218 and 743-854. Only a handful of AZD1222 recipients, more than 5 in all, had baseline seropositivity. An increase in Spike-specific TCR breadth and depth was observed after two AZD1222 doses.

For this clone: Antigen specificity is unknown.

The method was immunoSEQ multiplex PCR; TCRdb's version includes in-frame clones alone and lacks a portion of them. The sample contains 100,000 to 150,000 clones, less than 95% of which appear only once. Material: peripheral blood, obtained on day 0 of MenACWY control vaccination. This receptor was identified in an adult in good health.

CDR3 DNA: TGTGCCAGCAGTGACGGGCGGGTCCGCAATCAGCCCCAGCATTTT. Translation gives CASSDGRVRNQPQHF. This rearrangement joins TRBV6-1 to TRBJ1-5, with D unclear. The V gene lost 3 bases and the J gene lost 2 bases, with 11 bases spanning the gap. Germline V gene lookup returns CDR1 MNHNS and CDR2 SASEGT. CDR3 length: 15 amino acids.